The text below deals with one T cell receptor beta chain. Trimming pared 5 bases from V and 1 base from J, leaving 14 bases between. Germline CDR1 and CDR2: MNHNS and SASEGT. The CDR3 is 15 amino acids. Template-switching 5'RACE yielded the TCR cDNA; a universal primer site and UMIs were added in the process. TCRdb called the 5' RACE reads again in MiXCR, with one record for every CDR3 protein. The sample lists some 550,000 distinct CDR3 sequences; under 25% were seen once. These data originate in a study of T cells after yellow fever vaccination. This TCR derives from a man under 40 who received the YFV17D yellow fever vaccine. Specimen: PBMCs, collected 15 days after the yellow fever booster vaccination. This rearrangement joins TRBV6-1 to TRBJ2-5; tentative D call: TRBD2 (6 bases). The CDR3 coding sequence is TGTGCCAGCAGTCAGCGCGGGACTTCCCAAGAGACCCAGTACTTC. Translation gives CASSQRGTSQETQYF.